The rows below give T cell receptor beta chains drawn from one sample of a study of TIL therapy for anti-PD-1-resistant metastatic lung cancer. Sequenced by immunoSEQ multiplex PCR; TCRdb stores in-frame clones only, minus some. This sample has 55,000 to 65,000 clones, with less than 85% found just once. Material: blood, obtained at baseline. The receptor source for this set is a person aged 25-85 years with non-small cell lung cancer. CDR3s include the opening cysteine and the closing phenylalanine or tryptophan. D genes are given only for firm matches. The size of a clone is reported for some rows only, either as once, few or many, or as a class for expanded clones.

>TRBV18|TRBJ2-1|-|-
TGTGCCAGCTCACCGTGGGACAATGAGCAGTTCTTC
CASSPWDNEQFF
>TRBV30|TRBJ2-7|-|-
TGTGCCTGGAGTGTAACAGGGTACTCCTACGAGCAGTACTTC
CAWSVTGYSYEQYF
>TRBV29-1|TRBJ2-3|few|-
TGCAGCGTTGATGGACGGTCCGGGTCGGATACGCAGTATTTT
CSVDGRSGSDTQYF
>TRBV27|TRBJ2-7|-|TRBD2
TGTGCCAGCAGGGGACTAGCGGGGTTATACGAGCAGTACTTC
CASRGLAGLYEQYF
>TRBV7-3|TRBJ2-3|-|-
TGTGCCAGCAGCAGATCCAGGGTAGATACGCAGTATTTT
CASSRSRVDTQYF
>TRBV10-2|TRBJ1-1|-|-
TGCGCCAGCCTAGAGGAGGTGAACACTGAAGCTTTCTTT
CASLEEVNTEAFF
>TRBV4-2|TRBJ2-7|-|-
TGTGCCAGCAGTCCTGCGTACTTC
CASSPAYF
>TRBV6-6|TRBJ1-5|-|-
TGTGCCAGCAGTTACCCGACGGGGATCGGAGGTCAGCCCCAGCATTTT
CASSYPTGIGGQPQHF
>TRBV10-3|TRBJ1-2|-|-
TGTGCCATCAGTGACTTCACACAGGGTGATGATGGCTACACCTTC
CAISDFTQGDDGYTF
>TRBV7-7|TRBJ2-1|once|-
TGTGCTAGCAGCTCCAGACTAGGGGACAACAATGAGCAGTTCTTC
CASSSRLGDNNEQFF
>TRBV29-1|TRBJ1-2|-|-
TGCAGCGTCTTACAATATGGCTACACCTTC
CSVLQYGYTF
>TRBV6-5|TRBJ2-1|-|TRBD2
TGTGCCAGCAGTTTAATGGGACTAGCGGGTGAGCAGTTCTTC
CASSLMGLAGEQFF
>TRBV5-6|TRBJ2-2|once|TRBD1
TGTGCCAGCAGCCTCGGACAGGTGGACACCGGGGAGCTGTTTTTT
CASSLGQVDTGELFF
>TRBV6-4|TRBJ2-3|-|TRBD1
TGTGCCAGCAGGCTCCAGGGGGCCCTCACAGATACGCAGTATTTT
CASRLQGALTDTQYF
>TRBV28|TRBJ1-5|-|-
TGTGCCACATGGGCCAGGAACAATCAGCCCCAGCATTTT
CATWARNNQPQHF
>TRBV7-9|TRBJ2-7|few|TRBD1
TGTGCCAGCAGCCCTTGGGACAGGCCATCCTACGAGCAGTACTTC
CASSPWDRPSYEQYF
>TRBV29-1|TRBJ2-3|-|TRBD2
TGCAGCGTTGATACTAGCGGGGGGACAGATACGCAGTATTTT
CSVDTSGGTDTQYF
>TRBV6-6|TRBJ1-6|-|-
TGTGCCAGCAGTCGGGCATATTTGGGTTCACCCCTCCACTTT
CASSRAYLGSPLHF
>TRBV18|TRBJ1-2|-|TRBD1
TGTGCCAGCTCACCAGCACAGGGGCCTAATGGCTACACCTTC
CASSPAQGPNGYTF
>TRBV7-2|TRBJ2-3|few|TRBD1
TGTGCCAGCAGCTTATGGGACAGGGGGGATACGCAGTATTTT
CASSLWDRGDTQYF
>TRBV18|TRBJ2-1|few|TRBD2
TGTGCCAGCGCACGGGAGGATGAGCAGTTCTTC
CASAREDEQFF
>TRBV7-9|TRBJ1-6|-|-
TGTGCCAGCAGCCCCCCCGGGACAAATAATTCACCCCTCCACTTT
CASSPPGTNNSPLHF
>TRBV7-8|TRBJ1-5|few|-
TGTGCCAGCAGACCAGGCTGGGGCAATCAGCCCCAGCATTTT
CASRPGWGNQPQHF
>TRBV5-1|TRBJ2-3|-|TRBD2
TGCGCCAGCAGCTTCCGGGACTACAAAACAGATACGCAGTATTTT
CASSFRDYKTDTQYF